This TCR beta chain was identified in a study of T cells in Graves' hyperthyroidism and ophthalmopathy. Study-wide results and limits: It was a median approximately 6 months before onset that the model predicted ophthalmopathy.

This CDR3 contains 15 residues. The germline CDR1 and CDR2 sequences are SGHKS and YYEKEE (reference sequence). Trimming at V came to 2 bases and at J to 2 bases, leaving 6 bases not matched to a gene. TCR beta CDR3 region amplification was performed from RNA transcripts. Carried out on the TCR CDR3, a first-round RT-PCR used the HTBI primer set. MiXCR, applied by TCRdb to the multiplex PCR reads, yields one record per CDR3 protein. In the table there are about 500,000 distinct CDR3 sequences, 15% to 20% of which are singletons. This clonotype turned up a few times. As yet, its antigen is unknown. The study based diagnoses on clinical symptoms, serum thyroxine and TRAb, thyroid ultrasound and orbital computed tomography.

The V and J genes are TRBV5-5 and TRBJ2-7; 8 bases fit TRBD2. The TCR was taken from a woman in her thirties with Graves' ophthalmopathy. Sequencing was carried out using blood. The CDR3 spells CASSFYTSGPYEQYF. The CDR3, as DNA: TGTGCCAGCAGCTTTTATACTAGCGGACCCTACGAGCAGTACTTC.